These T cell receptor beta chains were read from a single sample in a study of beta chain features in type 1 diabetes. TCRdb's copy holds only in-frame clones and misses some; the assay was immunoSEQ multiplex PCR. Here the sample spans 970,000 or so clones, around a sixth being singletons. Sequenced material: naive CD4+ T cells from blood. The receptors originated from a woman aged 18 to 35 in good health. The CDR3 runs from the conserved cysteine through the conserved F or W. The order of the fields is D gene, V gene, clone size, J gene, CDR3 protein, CDR3 DNA. A D gene is named only where the DNA matches it firmly. Expanded clones get a size class; other rows say once, few or many, or leave the size out.

-	TRBV11-2	few	TRBJ2-3	CASSLVPPGAASDTQYF	TGTGCCAGCAGCTTAGTCCCCCCAGGGGCCGCCTCCGATACGCAGTATTTT
TRBD1	TRBV10-3	few	TRBJ2-2	CAASPRDRGTGELFF	TGTGCCGCCTCCCCCCGGGACAGGGGCACCGGGGAGCTGTTTTTT
-	TRBV2	once	TRBJ2-5	CASSVSQETQYF	TGTGCCAGCAGTGTGAGCCAAGAGACCCAGTACTTC
-	TRBV7-3	-	TRBJ2-1	CARNEQFF	TGTGCCCGTAATGAGCAGTTCTTC
-	TRBV29-1	few	TRBJ2-1	CSVDISYNEQFF	TGCAGCGTTGATATTTCCTACAATGAGCAGTTCTTC
TRBD1	TRBV6-1	-	TRBJ2-7	CASSESGDRGSF	TGTGCCAGCAGTGAAAGCGGAGACAGGGGGAGCTTC
-	TRBV7-2	few	TRBJ2-2	CASSPDWRLGELFF	TGTGCCAGCAGCCCTGACTGGCGTTTGGGGGAGCTGTTTTTT
-	TRBV5-1	-	TRBJ1-1	CASSQGLNTEAFF	TGCGCCAGCAGCCAGGGGTTGAACACTGAAGCTTTCTTT
TRBD2	TRBV5-1	few	TRBJ2-1	CASSRKTSGNNEQFF	TGCGCCAGCAGCCGCAAGACTAGCGGCAACAATGAGCAGTTCTTC
TRBD1	TRBV7-2	few	TRBJ2-7	CASSLERGRYEQYF	TGTGCCAGCAGCTTAGAGAGGGGGCGGTACGAGCAGTACTTC
-	TRBV7-3	few	TRBJ2-3	CASSLSGTLIDTQYF	TGTGCCAGCAGCTTGTCCGGGACTTTGATAGATACGCAGTATTTT
-	TRBV11-1	few	TRBJ2-1	CASTLQQGLNEQFF	TGTGCCAGCACTCTTCAGCAGGGATTAAATGAGCAGTTCTTC
-	TRBV9	-	TRBJ2-1	CASSVGRGSFYEQFF	TGTGCCAGCAGCGTAGGTAGGGGTTCGTTCTATGAGCAGTTCTTC
-	TRBV6-6	few	TRBJ2-7	CASSYWGTFYEQYF	TGTGCCAGCAGTTACTGGGGGACCTTCTACGAGCAGTACTTC
TRBD2	TRBV7-9	few	TRBJ2-1	CASSPTSGSNHEQFF	TGTGCCAGCAGCCCTACTAGCGGGAGCAACCATGAGCAGTTCTTC
-	TRBV6-5	few	TRBJ2-4	CASSATSSGIQYF	TGTGCCTCATCCGCGACTAGTTCGGGCATTCAGTACTTC
TRBD2	TRBV10-2	-	TRBJ2-2	CASGGLAGGATGELFF	TGCGCCAGCGGCGGACTAGCGGGAGGTGCCACCGGGGAGCTGTTTTTT
-	TRBV7-9	few	TRBJ2-7	CASSKAEGIPYEQYF	TGTGCCAGCAGCAAAGCGGAGGGGATTCCCTACGAGCAGTACTTC
-	TRBV19	few	TRBJ2-3	CASSTTGPWEDTQYF	TGTGCCAGTAGTACTACCGGGCCATGGGAAGATACGCAGTATTTT
-	TRBV2	few	TRBJ2-3	CASKQRATDTQYF	TGTGCCAGCAAGCAGCGGGCCACAGATACGCAGTATTTT
-	TRBV5-8	-	TRBJ1-4	CASMGGASNEKLFF	TGTGCCAGCATGGGAGGTGCCTCTAATGAAAAACTGTTTTTT
-	TRBV5-1	few	TRBJ2-3	CASSTFPTDTQYF	TGCGCCAGCAGCACGTTTCCCACAGATACGCAGTATTTT
-	TRBV4-3	few	TRBJ2-1	CASSQERDWYNEQFF	TGCGCCAGCAGCCAAGAACGAGACTGGTACAATGAGCAGTTCTTC
-	TRBV6-5	-	TRBJ1-5	CASSFGPGKPQHF	TGTGCCAGCAGCTTCGGACCGGGGAAGCCCCAGCATTTT
-	TRBV10-3	-	TRBJ2-7	CAIKGGTYEQYF	TGTGCCATCAAGGGAGGCACCTACGAGCAGTACTTC
-	TRBV7-2	-	TRBJ2-3	CASSLAADTQYF	TGTGCCAGCAGCTTAGCTGCAGATACGCAGTATTTT
-	TRBV7-3	few	TRBJ1-2	CASSLNPPFDGGFTYGYTF	TGTGCCAGCAGCTTAAATCCCCCGTTTGACGGGGGCTTTACCTATGGCTACACCTTC
TRBD1	TRBV7-2	-	TRBJ2-5	CASSLWDRETQYF	TGTGCCAGCAGCTTATGGGACAGGGAGACCCAGTACTTC
-	TRBV28	-	TRBJ2-1	CASSPYGSYNEQFF	TGTGCCAGCAGCCCTTACGGGAGTTACAATGAGCAGTTCTTC
TRBD2	TRBV7-3	once	TRBJ2-1	CASARESSYNEQFF	TGTGCCAGTGCGCGGGAGAGCTCCTACAATGAGCAGTTCTTC
-	TRBV18	few	TRBJ1-5	CASSYNRDGNQPQHF	TGTGCCAGCTCATACAACAGGGATGGCAATCAGCCCCAGCATTTT
-	TRBV28	-	TRBJ1-2	CASTPVGRGYTF	TGTGCCAGCACCCCCGTGGGGCGGGGCTACACCTTC
-	TRBV19	few	TRBJ2-5	CASSMWRAGGLETQYF	TGTGCCAGTAGTATGTGGAGGGCCGGGGGTTTGGAGACCCAGTACTTC
-	TRBV28	-	TRBJ2-4	CASGLAKNIQYF	TGTGCCAGTGGGCTAGCCAAAAACATTCAGTACTTC
-	TRBV25-1	few	TRBJ1-4	CASSEASTQEKLFF	TGTGCCAGCAGCGAAGCGTCCACGCAAGAAAAACTGTTTTTT
-	TRBV20-1	few	TRBJ2-1	CSAARDEQFF	TGCAGTGCGGCGCGGGATGAGCAGTTCTTC
-	TRBV9	few	TRBJ1-3	CASSDRGHASGNTIYF	TGTGCCAGCAGCGATCGAGGACATGCCTCTGGAAACACCATATATTTT
TRBD1	TRBV10-3	many	TRBJ2-7	CAISRAGGDEQYF	TGTGCCATCAGTCGGGCAGGGGGCGACGAGCAGTACTTC
-	TRBV7-9	few	TRBJ1-2	CASSWEGTGYTF	TGTGCCAGCAGTTGGGAGGGGACCGGCTACACCTTC
TRBD2	TRBV7-2	few	TRBJ2-5	CASSVQLAGGETQYF	TGTGCCAGCAGCGTCCAACTAGCGGGAGGGGAGACCCAGTACTTC
TRBD2	TRBV7-2	-	TRBJ2-7	CASSSQPASGSEQYF	TGTGCCAGCAGCTCACAACCAGCTAGCGGGAGCGAGCAGTACTTC
TRBD2	TRBV7-6	-	TRBJ2-3	CASSPQTSTSDTQYF	TGTGCCAGCAGCCCCCAGACTAGCACCTCAGATACGCAGTATTTT
-	TRBV7-3	-	TRBJ2-3	CASSSTHTDTQYF	TGTGCCAGCAGTTCTACACATACAGATACGCAGTATTTT
TRBD2	TRBV10-2	-	TRBJ2-1	CASSEGLAGGPIVNEQFF	TGCGCCAGCAGTGAGGGACTAGCGGGAGGGCCGATAGTCAATGAGCAGTTCTTC
-	TRBV2	-	TRBJ2-7	CATSPSYGEQYF	TGTGCCACCAGCCCTTCGTATGGGGAGCAGTACTTC
TRBD2	TRBV28	-	TRBJ2-5	CASSLGGGRGETQYF	TGTGCCAGCAGCCTAGGCGGCGGGAGAGGGGAGACCCAGTACTTC
TRBD1	TRBV5-4	few	TRBJ2-1	CASSPPTGGKNEQFF	TGTGCCAGCAGCCCTCCCACAGGGGGCAAGAATGAGCAGTTCTTC
-	TRBV6-5	-	TRBJ1-1	CASSQGHTEAFF	TGTGCCAGCAGTCAAGGACACACTGAAGCTTTCTTT
-	TRBV19	few	TRBJ2-7	CASSVSFYEQYF	TGTGCCAGTAGTGTCAGCTTCTACGAGCAGTACTTC
-	TRBV28	few	TRBJ1-1	CASRPQGYTEAFF	TGTGCCAGCAGGCCTCAGGGATACACTGAAGCTTTCTTT
TRBD1	TRBV2	few	TRBJ1-2	CASRRDSANYGYTF	TGTGCCAGCCGGAGGGACAGCGCTAACTATGGCTACACCTTC
-	TRBV2	-	TRBJ1-1	CASSLTRTNTEAFF	TGTGCCAGCAGTTTGACACGAACTAACACTGAAGCTTTCTTT
TRBD1	TRBV15	-	TRBJ1-2	CATSRAEVRQGFRGYTF	TGTGCCACCAGCAGAGCGGAGGTGCGACAGGGGTTTCGTGGCTACACCTTC
TRBD2	TRBV10-3	-	TRBJ2-3	CAIMRERGTDTQYF	TGTGCCATCATGCGGGAGCGGGGCACAGATACGCAGTATTTT